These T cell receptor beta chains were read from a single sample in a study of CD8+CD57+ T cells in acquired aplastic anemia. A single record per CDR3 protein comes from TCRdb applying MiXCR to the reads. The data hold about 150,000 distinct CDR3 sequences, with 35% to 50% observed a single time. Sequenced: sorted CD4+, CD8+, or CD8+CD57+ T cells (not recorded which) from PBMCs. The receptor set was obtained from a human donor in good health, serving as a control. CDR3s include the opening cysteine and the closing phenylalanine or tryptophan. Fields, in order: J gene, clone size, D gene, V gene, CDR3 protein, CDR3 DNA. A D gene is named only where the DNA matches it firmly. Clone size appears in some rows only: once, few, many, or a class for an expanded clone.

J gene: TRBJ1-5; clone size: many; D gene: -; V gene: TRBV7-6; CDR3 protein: CASSPRARGGVDNQPQHF; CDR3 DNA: TGTGCCAGCAGCCCTCGGGCCAGGGGAGGTGTGGACAATCAGCCCCAGCATTTT
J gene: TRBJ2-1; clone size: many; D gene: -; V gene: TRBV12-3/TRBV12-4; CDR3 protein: CASSLVAGEQFF; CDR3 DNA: TGTGCCAGCAGTTTAGTCGCGGGAGAGCAGTTCTTC
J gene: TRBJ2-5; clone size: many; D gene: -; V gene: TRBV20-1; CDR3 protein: CSARLLQGRETQYF; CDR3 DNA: TGCAGTGCTAGACTACTACAGGGCCGGGAGACCCAGTACTTC
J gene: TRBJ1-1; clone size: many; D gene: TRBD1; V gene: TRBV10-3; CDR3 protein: CAISEYRSGTGSSTEAFF; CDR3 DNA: TGTGCCATCAGTGAGTATAGATCGGGGACAGGGAGTAGCACTGAAGCTTTCTTT
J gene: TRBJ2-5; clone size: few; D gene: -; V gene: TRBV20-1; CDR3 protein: CSARDWTGQETQYF; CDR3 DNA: TGCAGTGCTAGAGATTGGACCGGCCAAGAGACCCAGTACTTC
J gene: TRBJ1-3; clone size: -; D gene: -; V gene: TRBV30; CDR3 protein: CAWSRIHSSGNTIYF; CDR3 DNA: TGTGCCTGGAGCCGAATCCATAGCTCTGGAAACACCATATATTTT
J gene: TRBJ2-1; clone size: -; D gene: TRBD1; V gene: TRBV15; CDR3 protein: CATSRVTGGNEQFF; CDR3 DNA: TGTGCCACCAGCAGGGTTACAGGGGGCAATGAGCAGTTCTTC
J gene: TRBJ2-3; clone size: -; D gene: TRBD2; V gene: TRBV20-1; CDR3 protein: CSALPIAGGSTDTQYF; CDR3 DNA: TGCAGTGCCCTCCCAATAGCGGGGGGGAGCACAGATACGCAGTATTTT
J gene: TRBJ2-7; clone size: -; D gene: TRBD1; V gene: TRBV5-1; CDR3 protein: CASSLPGQVFHEQYF; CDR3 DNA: TGCGCCAGCAGCTTGCCGGGACAGGTCTTCCACGAGCAGTACTTC
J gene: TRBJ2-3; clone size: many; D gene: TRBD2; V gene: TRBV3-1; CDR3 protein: CASRTAGGRGDTQYF; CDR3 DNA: TGTGCCAGCAGGACCGCGGGGGGGCGTGGAGATACGCAGTATTTT
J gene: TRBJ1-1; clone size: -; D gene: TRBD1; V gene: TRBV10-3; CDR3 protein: CAISRNTGAGPEAFF; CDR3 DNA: TGTGCCATCAGCCGAAACACAGGGGCGGGACCCGAAGCTTTCTTT
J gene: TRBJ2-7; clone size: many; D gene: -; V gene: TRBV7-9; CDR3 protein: CASSLGNPGGPGEQYF; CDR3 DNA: TGTGCCAGCAGCTTAGGGAATCCAGGGGGGCCGGGGGAGCAGTACTTC
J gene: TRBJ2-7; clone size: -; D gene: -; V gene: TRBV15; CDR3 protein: CATSREPSGVIDEQYF; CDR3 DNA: TGTGCCACCAGCAGAGAGCCCTCGGGAGTAATCGACGAGCAGTACTTC
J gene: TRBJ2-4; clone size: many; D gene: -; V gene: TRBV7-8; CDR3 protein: CASSLGRENIQYF; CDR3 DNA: TGTGCCAGCAGCTTAGGACGGGAAAACATTCAGTACTTC
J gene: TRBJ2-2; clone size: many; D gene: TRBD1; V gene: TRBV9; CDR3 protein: CASSVSGTGDTGELFF; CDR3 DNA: TGTGCCAGCAGCGTATCCGGGACAGGGGACACCGGGGAGCTGTTTTTT
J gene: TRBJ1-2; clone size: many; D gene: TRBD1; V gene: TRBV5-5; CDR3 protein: CASSIWTGDGYTF; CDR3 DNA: TGTGCCAGCAGCATCTGGACAGGTGACGGCTACACCTTC
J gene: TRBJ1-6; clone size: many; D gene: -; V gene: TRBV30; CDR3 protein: CAWKRDSIRIPLHF; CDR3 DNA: TGTGCCTGGAAGCGGGACTCTATTCGTATCCCCCTCCACTTT
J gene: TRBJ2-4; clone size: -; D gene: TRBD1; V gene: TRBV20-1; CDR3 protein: CSAPTDRALAKNIQYF; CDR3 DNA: TGCAGTGCCCCTACAGACAGGGCCCTAGCCAAAAACATTCAGTACTTC
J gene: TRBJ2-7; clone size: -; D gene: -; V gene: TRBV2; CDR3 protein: CASSGAAQSYEQCF; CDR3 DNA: TGTGCCAGCAGTGGCGCCGCACAGTCCTACGAGCAGTGCTTC
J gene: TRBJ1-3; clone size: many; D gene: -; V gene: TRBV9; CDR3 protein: CASSVAQGGPGNTIYF; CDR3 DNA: TGTGCCAGCAGCGTAGCTCAAGGGGGACCTGGAAACACCATATATTTT
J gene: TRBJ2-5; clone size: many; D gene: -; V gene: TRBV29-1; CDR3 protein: CSVAPPRQQETQYF; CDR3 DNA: TGCAGCGTGGCGCCCCCGCGGCAGCAAGAGACCCAGTACTTC
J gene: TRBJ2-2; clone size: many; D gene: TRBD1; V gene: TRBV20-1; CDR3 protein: CSASPQGAGGELFF; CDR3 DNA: TGCAGTGCTAGTCCACAGGGGGCGGGTGGGGAGCTGTTTTTT
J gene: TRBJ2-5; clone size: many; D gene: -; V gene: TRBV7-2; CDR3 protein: CASSLRGIQETQYF; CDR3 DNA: TGTGCCAGCAGCTTGAGAGGGATTCAAGAGACCCAGTACTTC
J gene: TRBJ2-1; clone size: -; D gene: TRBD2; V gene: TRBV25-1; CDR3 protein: CASSESSGPYNEQFF; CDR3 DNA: TGTGCCAGCAGTGAATCTAGCGGGCCCTACAATGAGCAGTTCTTC
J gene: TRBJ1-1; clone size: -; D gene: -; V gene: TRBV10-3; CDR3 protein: CAISRELRFYTEAFF; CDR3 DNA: TGTGCCATCAGCCGTGAACTCAGGTTTTACACTGAAGCTTTCTTT
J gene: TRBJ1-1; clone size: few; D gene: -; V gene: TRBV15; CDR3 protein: CATSPYMDTEAFF; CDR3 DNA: TGTGCCACCAGCCCATACATGGACACTGAAGCTTTCTTT
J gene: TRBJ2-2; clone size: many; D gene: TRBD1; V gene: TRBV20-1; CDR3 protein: CSARRGTGGTGELFF; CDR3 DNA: TGCAGTGCAAGAAGGGGGACAGGGGGCACCGGGGAGCTGTTTTTT
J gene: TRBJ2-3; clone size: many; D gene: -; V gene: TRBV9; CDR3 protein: CASSVGLATSTDTQYF; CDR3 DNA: TGTGCCAGCAGCGTAGGGTTAGCCACTAGCACAGATACGCAGTATTTT
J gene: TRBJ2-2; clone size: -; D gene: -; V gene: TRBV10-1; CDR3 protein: CASIQTDSNANTGELFF; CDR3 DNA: TGCGCCAGTATCCAGACAGACTCAAATGCGAACACCGGGGAGCTGTTTTTT
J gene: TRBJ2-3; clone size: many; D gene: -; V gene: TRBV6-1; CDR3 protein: CASSLDSTDTQYF; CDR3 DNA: TGTGCCAGCAGCCTCGACAGCACAGATACGCAGTATTTT
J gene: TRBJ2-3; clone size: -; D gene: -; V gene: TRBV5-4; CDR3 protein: CASSSSGTSTDTQYF; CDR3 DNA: TGTGCCAGCAGCTCCTCCGGGACCTCCACAGATACGCAGTATTTT
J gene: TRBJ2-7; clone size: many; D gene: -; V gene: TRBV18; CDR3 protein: CASSPDSYEQYF; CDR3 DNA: TGTGCCAGCTCACCGGACTCCTACGAGCAGTACTTC
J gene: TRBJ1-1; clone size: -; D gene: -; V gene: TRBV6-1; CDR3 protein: CASSVPGNTEAFF; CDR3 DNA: TGTGCCAGCAGTGTTCCCGGGAACACTGAAGCTTTCTTT
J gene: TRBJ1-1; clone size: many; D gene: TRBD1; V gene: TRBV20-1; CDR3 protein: CSALASPGQGIMMSTEAFF; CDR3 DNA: TGCAGTGCCCTGGCTTCGCCGGGACAGGGAATAATGATGAGCACTGAAGCTTTCTTT
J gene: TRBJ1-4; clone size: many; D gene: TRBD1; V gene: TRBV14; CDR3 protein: CASSRLGQGGEKLFF; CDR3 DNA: TGTGCCAGCAGCCGACTGGGACAGGGGGGTGAAAAACTGTTTTTT
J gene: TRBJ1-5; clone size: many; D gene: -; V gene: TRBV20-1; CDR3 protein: CSATRVGSNQPQHF; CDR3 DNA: TGCAGTGCCACCAGGGTGGGAAGCAATCAGCCCCAGCATTTT
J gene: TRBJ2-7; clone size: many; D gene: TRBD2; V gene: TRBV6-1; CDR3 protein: CASSVGLAVEFEQYF; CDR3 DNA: TGTGCCAGCAGTGTGGGACTAGCGGTTGAGTTCGAGCAGTACTTC